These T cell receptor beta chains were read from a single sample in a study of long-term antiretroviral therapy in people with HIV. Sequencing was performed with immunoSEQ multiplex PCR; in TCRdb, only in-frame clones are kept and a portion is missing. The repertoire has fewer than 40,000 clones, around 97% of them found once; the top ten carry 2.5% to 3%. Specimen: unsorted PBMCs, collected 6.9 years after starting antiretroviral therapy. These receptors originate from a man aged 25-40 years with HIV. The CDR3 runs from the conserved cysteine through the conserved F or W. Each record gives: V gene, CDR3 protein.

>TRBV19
CASSMQILGELFF
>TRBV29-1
CSVATGHEQFF
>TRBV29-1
CSVELGGYEQYF
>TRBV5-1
CASSYDDRLYNEQFF
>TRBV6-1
CASSDPGLAGRYNEQFF
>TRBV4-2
CASSQDPTQDFSPLHF
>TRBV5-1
CASSSISNTEAFF
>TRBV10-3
CAISDISTDTQYF
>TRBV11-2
CASSFGENQPQHF
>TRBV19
CASSIGRRAFF
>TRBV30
CAWSEAGGYADTQYF
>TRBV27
CASSLTPNYGYTF
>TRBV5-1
CASSPTTGGPQYF
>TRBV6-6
CASSYRTQATNEKLFF
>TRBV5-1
CASSDRALGSGANVLTF
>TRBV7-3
CASSFPGAEYGYTF
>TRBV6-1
CASSEASGGASEQFF
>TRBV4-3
CASSQDSLLAGAVDTGELFF
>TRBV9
CASSAGPNTGELFF
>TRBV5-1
CASNWGTGVSTEAFF
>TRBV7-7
CASSLASARNTGELFF
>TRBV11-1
CASSSPGTSGFQETQYF
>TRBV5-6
CASSPGVAGRVEQETQYF
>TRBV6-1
CASTKDGSDNQPQHF
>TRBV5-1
CATGGPGENDNEQFF
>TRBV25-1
CASSESGAQVYEQYF
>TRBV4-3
CASSQDPRQIAPNTEAFF
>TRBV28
CASSFPRGLGDGYTF
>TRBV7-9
CASSEGLAGVRFDEQFF
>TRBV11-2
CASSLSGGGDTQYF
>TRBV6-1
CASSSGTPPAYEQYF
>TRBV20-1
CSAREYTEAFF
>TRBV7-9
CASSSQIAGWIEQFF
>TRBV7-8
CASSLTARQETQYF
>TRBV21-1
CASSPHRGGWERNTEAFF